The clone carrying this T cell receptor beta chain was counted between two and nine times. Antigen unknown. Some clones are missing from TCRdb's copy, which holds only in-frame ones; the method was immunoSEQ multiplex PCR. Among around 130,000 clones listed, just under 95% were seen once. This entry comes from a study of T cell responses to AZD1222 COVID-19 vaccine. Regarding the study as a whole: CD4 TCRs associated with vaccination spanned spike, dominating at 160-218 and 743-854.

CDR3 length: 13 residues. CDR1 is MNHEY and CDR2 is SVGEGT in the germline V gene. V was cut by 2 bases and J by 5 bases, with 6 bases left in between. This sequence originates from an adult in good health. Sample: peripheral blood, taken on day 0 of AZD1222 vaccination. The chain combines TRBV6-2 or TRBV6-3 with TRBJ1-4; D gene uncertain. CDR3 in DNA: TGTGCCAGCAGTTACGACGGAAATGAAAAACTGTTTTTT. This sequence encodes CASSYDGNEKLFF.